Included here is one T cell receptor beta chain sequence, with context. The target antigen is unknown. This CDR3 region has 15 residues. The germline V gene encodes CDR1 LGHDT and CDR2 YNNKEL (reference sequence). V lost 0 bases, J lost 8 bases, and 14 bases lay in between. This sample is part of a study of identical twins. All donors were healthy, and all were Caucasian. Regarding the study as a whole: In cord blood, abundant beta clonotypes had fewer insertions; memory showed no trend. Models predicted less out-of-frame TCR alpha sharing in monozygotic twins than was found.

The authors used template switching to add a universal primer site and gave cDNA unique molecular identifiers. One entry per CDR3 protein results from TCRdb running MiXCR on the 5' RACE reads. There are a few hundred thousand distinct CDR3 sequences in the sample; about 8.3% occur only once, and 2.5% to 3.5% lies in the top ten. This sample was also put to use in a study of yellow fever vaccine responses in identical twins.

What was sequenced was CD8+ T cells sorted from blood. The clonotype comes from a woman aged 18-30 years in good health. The chain is built from TRBV3-1 and TRBJ1-3; D possibly corresponds to TRBD1 (6 bases). The CDR3 sequence: CASSQEVSSGDTIYF. The CDR3 DNA is TGTGCCAGCAGCCAAGAGGTGAGCTCAGGGGACACCATATATTTT.